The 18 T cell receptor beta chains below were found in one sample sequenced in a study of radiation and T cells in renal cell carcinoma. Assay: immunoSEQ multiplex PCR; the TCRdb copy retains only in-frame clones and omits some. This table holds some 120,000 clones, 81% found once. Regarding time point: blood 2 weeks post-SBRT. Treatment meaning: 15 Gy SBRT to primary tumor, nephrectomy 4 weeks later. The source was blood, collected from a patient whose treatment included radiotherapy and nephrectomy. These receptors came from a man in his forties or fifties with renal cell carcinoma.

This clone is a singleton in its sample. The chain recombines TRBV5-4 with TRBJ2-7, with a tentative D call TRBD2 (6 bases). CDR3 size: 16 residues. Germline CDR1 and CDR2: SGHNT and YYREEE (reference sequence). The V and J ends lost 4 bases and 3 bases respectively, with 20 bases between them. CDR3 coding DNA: TGTGCCAGCAGCCTCAATCGCGGGGCGCCCCGCTACGAGCAGTACTTC. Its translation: CASSLNRGAPRYEQYF.

Here the CDR3 DNA reads TGTGCCATCAGAGGGGACAGCGTCACTGAAGCTTTCTTT. Translating gives CAIRGDSVTEAFF. The rearrangement links TRBV10-3 to TRBJ1-1; 7 bases map to TRBD1. The V and J ends lost 6 bases and 4 bases, in that order; junction bases with no gene match: 5. The CDR3 loop spans 13 amino acids. Germline CDR1 ENHRY, CDR2 SYGVKD.

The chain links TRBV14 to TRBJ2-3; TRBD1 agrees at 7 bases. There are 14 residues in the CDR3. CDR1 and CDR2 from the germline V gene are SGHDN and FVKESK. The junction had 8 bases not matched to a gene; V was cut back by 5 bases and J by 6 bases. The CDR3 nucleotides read TGTGCCAGCAGCAGCCGACAGGGCTGGGATACGCAGTATTTT. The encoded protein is CASSSRQGWDTQYF. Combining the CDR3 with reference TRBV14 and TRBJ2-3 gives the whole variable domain EAGVTQFPSHSVIEKGQTVTLRCDPISGHDNLYWYRRVMGKEIKFLLHFVKESKQDESGMPNNRFLAERTGGTYSTLKVQPAELEDSGVYFCASSSRQGWDTQYFGPGTRLTVL.

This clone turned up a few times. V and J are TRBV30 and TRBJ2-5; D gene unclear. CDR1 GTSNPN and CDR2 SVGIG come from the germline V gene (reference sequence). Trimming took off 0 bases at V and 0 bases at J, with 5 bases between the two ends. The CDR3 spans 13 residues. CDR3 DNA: TGTGCCTGGAGTGTACGGCACCAAGAGACCCAGTACTTC. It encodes CAWSVRHQETQYF.

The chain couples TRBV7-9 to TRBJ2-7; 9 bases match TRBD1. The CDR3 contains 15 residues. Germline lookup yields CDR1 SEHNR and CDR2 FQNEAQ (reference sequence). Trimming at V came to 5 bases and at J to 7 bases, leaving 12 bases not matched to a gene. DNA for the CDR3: TGTGCCAGCAGCAGCAGGACAGGGGCCACTTGGGAGCAGTACTTC. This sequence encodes CASSSRTGATWEQYF.

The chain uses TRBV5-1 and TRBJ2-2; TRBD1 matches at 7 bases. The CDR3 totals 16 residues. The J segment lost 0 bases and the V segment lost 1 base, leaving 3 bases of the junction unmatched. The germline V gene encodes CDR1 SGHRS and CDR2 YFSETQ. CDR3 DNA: TGCGCCAGCAGCTTGACAGGGGCGGCGAACACCGGGGAGCTGTTTTTT. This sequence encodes CASSLTGAANTGELFF.

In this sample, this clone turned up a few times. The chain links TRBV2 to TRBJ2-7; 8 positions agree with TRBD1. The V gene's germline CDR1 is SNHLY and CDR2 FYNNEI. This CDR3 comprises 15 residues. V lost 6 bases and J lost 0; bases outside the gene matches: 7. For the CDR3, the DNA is TGTGCCAGCAGCGAACGACAGGGGTTCTCCTACGAGCAGTACTTC. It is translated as CASSERQGFSYEQYF.

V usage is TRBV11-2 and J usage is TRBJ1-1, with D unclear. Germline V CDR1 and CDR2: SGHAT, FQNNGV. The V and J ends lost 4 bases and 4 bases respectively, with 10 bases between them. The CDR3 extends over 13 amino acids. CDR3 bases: TGTGCCAGCAGCTGGACGGTTGTCACTGAAGCTTTCTTT. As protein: CASSWTVVTEAFF.

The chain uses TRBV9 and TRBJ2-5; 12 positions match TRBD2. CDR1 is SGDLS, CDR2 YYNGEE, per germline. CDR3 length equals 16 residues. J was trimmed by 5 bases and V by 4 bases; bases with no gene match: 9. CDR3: CASSPLAGGPEETQYF. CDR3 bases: TGTGCCAGCAGCCCCCTAGCGGGAGGGCCGGAGGAGACCCAGTACTTC.

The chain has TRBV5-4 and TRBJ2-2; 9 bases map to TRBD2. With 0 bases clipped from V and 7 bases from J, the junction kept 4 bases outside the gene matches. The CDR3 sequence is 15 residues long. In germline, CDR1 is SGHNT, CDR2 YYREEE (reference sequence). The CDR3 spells CASSLGGLAGGELFF. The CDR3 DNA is TGTGCCAGCAGCTTGGGGGGACTAGCTGGCGGGGAGCTGTTTTTT.

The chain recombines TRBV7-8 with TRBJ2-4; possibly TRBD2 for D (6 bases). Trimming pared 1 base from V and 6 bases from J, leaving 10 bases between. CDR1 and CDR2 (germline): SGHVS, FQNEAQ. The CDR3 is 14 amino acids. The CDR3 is CASSLDVGGNIQYF. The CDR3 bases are TGTGCCAGCAGCTTAGATGTCGGGGGAAACATTCAGTACTTC.

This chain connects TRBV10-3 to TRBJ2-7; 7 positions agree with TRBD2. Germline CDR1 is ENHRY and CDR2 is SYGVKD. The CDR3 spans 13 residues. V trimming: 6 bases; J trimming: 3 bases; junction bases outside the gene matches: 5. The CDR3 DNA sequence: TGTGCCATCAGGTTGGGGGGGAACTACGAGCAGTACTTC. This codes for CAIRLGGNYEQYF.

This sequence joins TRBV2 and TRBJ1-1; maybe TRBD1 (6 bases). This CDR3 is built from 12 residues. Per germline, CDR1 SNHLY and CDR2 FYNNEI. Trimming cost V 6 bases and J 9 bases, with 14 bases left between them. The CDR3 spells CASRPNRDKAFF. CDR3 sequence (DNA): TGTGCCAGCAGACCGAACCGGGACAAAGCTTTCTTT.

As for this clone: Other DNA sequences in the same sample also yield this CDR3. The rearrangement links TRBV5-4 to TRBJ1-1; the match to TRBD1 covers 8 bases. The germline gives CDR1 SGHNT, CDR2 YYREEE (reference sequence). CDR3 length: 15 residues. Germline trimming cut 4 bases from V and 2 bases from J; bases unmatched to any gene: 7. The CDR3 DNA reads TGTGCCAGCAGCGTACCAGGGGGCAAAAACACTGAAGCTTTCTTT. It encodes CASSVPGGKNTEAFF.

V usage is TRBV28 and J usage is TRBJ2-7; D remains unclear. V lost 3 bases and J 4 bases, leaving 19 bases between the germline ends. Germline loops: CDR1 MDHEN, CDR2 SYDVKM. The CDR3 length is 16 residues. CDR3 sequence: CASSFGGAVTVYEQYF. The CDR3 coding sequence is TGTGCCAGCAGTTTCGGTGGCGCGGTGACGGTGTACGAGCAGTACTTC.

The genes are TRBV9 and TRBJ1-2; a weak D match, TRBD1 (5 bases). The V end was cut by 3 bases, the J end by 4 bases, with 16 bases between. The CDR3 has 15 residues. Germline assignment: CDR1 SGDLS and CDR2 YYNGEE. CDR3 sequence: CASSADSRNVYGYTF. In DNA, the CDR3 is TGTGCCAGCAGCGCCGACAGCCGGAATGTCTATGGCTACACCTTC.

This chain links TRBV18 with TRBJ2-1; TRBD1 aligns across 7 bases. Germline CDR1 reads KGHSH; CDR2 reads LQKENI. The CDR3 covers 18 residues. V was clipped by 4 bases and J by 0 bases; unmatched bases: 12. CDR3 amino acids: CASSQQRLGQSSYNEQFF. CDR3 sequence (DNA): TGTGCCAGCTCACAACAGCGGCTGGGACAGAGCTCCTACAATGAGCAGTTCTTC.

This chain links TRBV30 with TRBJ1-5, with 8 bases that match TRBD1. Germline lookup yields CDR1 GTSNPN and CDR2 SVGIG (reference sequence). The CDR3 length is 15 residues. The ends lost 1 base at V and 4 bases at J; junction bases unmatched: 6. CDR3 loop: CAWSGGQAGNQPQHF. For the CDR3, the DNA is TGTGCCTGGAGTGGGGGACAGGCAGGTAATCAGCCCCAGCATTTT.